This T cell receptor beta chain was captured by sequencing in a study of cytomegalovirus exposure and HLA in healthy donors. Study-wide results and limits: Earlier analysis yielded a pattern in which most TCR beta V segments were productive about 90% or about 30% of the time. In terms of immune exposure information, only CMV serostatus was available. Sequencing likely produced, as an artifact, a cluster of highly shared sequence variants. Later analysis demonstrated an association between a missense DCLRE1C variant and TCR beta V- and J-gene trimming.

Germline-derived CDR1 and CDR2 are LNHDA and SQIVND (reference sequence). After removal of 3 bases from V and 6 bases from J, the junction contained 7 bases not matched to a gene. This CDR3 is built from 14 residues. As to this clone: Its antigen is currently unknown.

13 Jbeta primers and 60 Vbeta primers were used for the PCR. Only in-frame clones appear in the TCRdb table, and some are missing; sequencing was by immunoSEQ multiplex PCR. The repertoire holds fewer than 200,000 clones, with roughly 88% as singletons. Sequenced sample: PBMCs. The TCR sequence derives from a girl aged 2-9 years in good health and CMV-seropositive. This chain uses TRBV19 with TRBJ2-7; 8 positions match TRBD1. The CDR3: CASSIPGGTGEQYF. As DNA, the CDR3 is TGTGCCAGTAGTATCCCAGGGGGCACGGGCGAGCAGTACTTC.